This T cell receptor (beta chain) comes out of a study of cytomegalovirus exposure and HLA in healthy donors. Study findings and constraints: TCR beta chains associated with HLA were, in a later analysis, more clonally expanded than equally common others. The presence/absence work took it that sequencing depth was about the same across donors.

The donors were healthy bone marrow donors. CDR3 size: 14 residues. V was trimmed by 5 bases and J by 5 bases, leaving 13 bases between them. Per the germline V gene, CDR1 is SNHLY and CDR2 is FYNNEI. Comments on this clone: Its target is unknown.

The PCR made use of 60 Vbeta and 13 Jbeta primers. In the original workflow: In a later analysis, the count reached about 82 million unique TCR beta chains, with roughly 12 million shared. Sequenced by immunoSEQ multiplex PCR; TCRdb stores in-frame clones only, minus some. Clonal size and the V and J genes are those of that table, whereas D and trimming came from the DNA. The sample carries some 150,000 clones, 62% recorded once. The sequence was collected from a man aged 40-49 years in good health and CMV-seronegative. The V gene is TRBV2, the J gene TRBJ1-5, with D possibly matching TRBD1 (5 bases). Source material: PBMCs. In nucleotides, the CDR3 is TGTGCCAGCAGTTTTTTCGACAGCTATCAGCCCCAGCATTTT. Its translation is CASSFFDSYQPQHF.